This TCR beta chain derives from a study of blood T cell repertoires in COVID-19. Overall study: The study drew acute and convalescent COVID-19 samples from the United States, Italy and Spain.

TCRdb's copy holds only in-frame clones and misses some; the assay was immunoSEQ multiplex PCR. Here the sample spans approximately 130,000 clones, approximately 84% being singletons. The CDR3 is made up of 13 amino acids. V gave up 5 bases and J gave up 3 bases, with 10 bases separating them. The germline V gene encodes CDR1 SGHRS and CDR2 YFSETQ. This clonotype originated in a woman between 50 and 59 years old who had recovered from COVID-19. The rearrangement joins TRBV5-1 to TRBJ2-3; D is undetermined. Sequenced material: peripheral blood. The CDR3 sequence is CASRQIPTDTQYF. The CDR3 DNA is TGCGCCAGCAGACAGATCCCTACAGATACGCAGTATTTT.